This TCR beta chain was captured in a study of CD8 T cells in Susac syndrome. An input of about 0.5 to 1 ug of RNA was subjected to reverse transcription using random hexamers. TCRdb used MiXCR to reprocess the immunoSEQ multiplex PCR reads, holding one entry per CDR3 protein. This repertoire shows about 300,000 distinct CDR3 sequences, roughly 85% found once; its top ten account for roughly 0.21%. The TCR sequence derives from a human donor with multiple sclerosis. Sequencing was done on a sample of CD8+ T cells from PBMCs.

This chain's CDR3 is CASSFGLAGGNLFF. The CDR3 nucleotides read TGTGCCAGCAGCTTCGGACTAGCGGGAGGTAATTTGTTCTTC. The chain employs TRBV6-2 or TRBV6-3 and TRBJ2-1; 14 bases match TRBD2. Germline V CDR1 and CDR2: MNHEY, SVGEGT. The J segment lost 15 bases and the V segment lost 6 bases, leaving 10 bases of the junction unmatched. The CDR3 is made up of 14 amino acids.